Here is one T cell receptor (beta chain) with its context. The antigen is unknown. TCRdb's table, derived via immunoSEQ multiplex PCR, lists solely in-frame clones and lacks some. Among roughly 49,000 clones, just over 85% were seen once, and the ten largest hold 5.9%. Time point here: recipient sample about 28 days before transplant, after cytoreduction. This sample was taken from a study of T cell clonotyping in hematopoietic cell transplantation. General study points: Without cell sorting, CD4 versus CD8 contributions remain unresolved. Recipient TCR diversity dropped after transplant; expanded clonotypes rose from day 30 to 180.

Trimming took 5 bases from V and 0 from J, leaving 11 bases between them. CDR3 length: 14 amino acids. The V gene's germline CDR1 is MDHEN and CDR2 SYDVKM. The material sequenced was peripheral blood mononuclear cells, taken before stem cell transplant. This receptor was taken from a man between 60 and 75 years old with biphenotypic leukemia. Some clones in this sample may be carry-over from other donors' samples. This chain connects TRBV28 to TRBJ2-7; D unresolved. The CDR3 sequence: CASSVQGHSYEQYF. The CDR3 DNA reads as TGTGCCAGCAGTGTTCAAGGGCACTCCTACGAGCAGTACTTC.